These 25 T cell receptor beta chains came from one sample sequenced in a study of T cell responses to AZD1222 COVID-19 vaccine. The repertoire was sequenced with immunoSEQ multiplex PCR; TCRdb's copy has only in-frame clones and lacks some. The table lists about 35,000 clones, about nine tenths of them singletons. The material sequenced was peripheral blood, taken 28 days after the second AZD1222 dose. These receptors all come from an adult who received the AZD1222 COVID-19 vaccine.

The genes are TRBV6-5 and TRBJ1-2; tentative D call: TRBD1 (6 bases). Germline V gene data show CDR1 as MNHEY and CDR2 as SVGAGI. V lost 7 bases and J 0 bases, leaving 12 bases between the germline ends. This CDR3 comprises 14 residues. The CDR3 DNA is TGTGCCAGCACCACAGGGCCTACTAACTATGGCTACACCTTC. Amino acids: CASTTGPTNYGYTF.

The J gene is TRBJ2-7, the V gene TRBV11-2; tentatively, D is TRBD2 (7 bases). Germline V lookup: CDR1 SGHAT, CDR2 FQNNGV. V lost 2 bases to trimming and J lost 4 bases, with 9 bases between them. The CDR3 runs to 13 residues. CDR3 coding DNA: TGTGCCAGCAGCTTACGGGGGGCGTACGAGCAGTACTTC. Its translation is CASSLRGAYEQYF.

The chain employs TRBV7-9 and TRBJ1-1, with 8 bases identical to TRBD1. With 1 base clipped from V and 4 bases from J, the junction kept 8 bases outside the gene matches. The CDR3 is 16 amino acids. Germline lookup yields CDR1 SEHNR and CDR2 FQNEAQ (reference sequence). CDR3 sequence (DNA): TGTGCCAGCAGCTTAGGGACAGGGCGAACTGGCACTGAAGCTTTCTTT. Amino acid sequence: CASSLGTGRTGTEAFF.

V gene TRBV6-5 combines with J gene TRBJ1-2; no clear D gene. The CDR3 is made up of 15 amino acids. The germline V gene has CDR1 MNHEY and CDR2 SVGAGI. V was clipped by 5 bases and J by 0 bases, with 13 bases between them. Here the CDR3 reads CASSNGPNTNYGYTF. CDR3 in DNA: TGTGCCAGCAGTAACGGCCCTAACACTAACTATGGCTACACCTTC.

The genes are TRBV12-3 or TRBV12-4 and TRBJ2-3; no clear D gene. The V end lost 8 bases, the J end lost 6 bases, and 15 bases lay between the germline ends. The CDR3 runs 13 residues. This CDR3 reads CASSVWAADTQYF. The DNA for the CDR3 is TGTGCCAGCTCCGTTTGGGCCGCCGATACGCAGTATTTT.

The gene calls are TRBV4-2 and TRBJ2-1, with D possibly matching TRBD1 (6 bases). The CDR3 covers 13 residues. Trimming stripped 3 bases from V and 7 bases from J, with 10 bases between. In germline, CDR1 is LGHNA, CDR2 YNFKEQ. CDR3 amino acids: CASSHITGNEQFF. CDR3 DNA: TGTGCCAGCAGCCACATCACAGGGAATGAGCAGTTCTTC.

The genes are TRBV2 and TRBJ2-6; 7 nucleotides line up with TRBD1. CDR3 size: 14 residues. V dropped 6 bases and J dropped 13; count of bases not matched to a gene: 12. In germline, CDR1 is SNHLY, CDR2 FYNNEI. CDR3 in amino acids: CASRALGTARVLTF. The CDR3 region has the DNA TGTGCCAGCAGAGCACTCGGGACAGCCCGGGTCCTGACTTTC.

V and J are TRBV28 and TRBJ2-7, with TRBD1 matching over 9 bases. The CDR3 spans 14 residues. Trimming removed 8 bases from V and 2 bases from J; junction bases left unmatched: 7. Per the germline V gene, CDR1 is MDHEN and CDR2 is SYDVKM. The CDR3 protein is CASARGDRAYEQYF. The DNA for the CDR3 is TGTGCCAGCGCCCGGGGGGACAGGGCCTACGAGCAGTACTTC.

The V gene is TRBV18, the J gene TRBJ1-3, with a weak D call TRBD1 (5 bases). V lost 5 bases to trimming and J lost 0 bases, with 11 bases between them. The CDR3 spans 15 residues. The germline V gene has CDR1 KGHSH and CDR2 LQKENI. CDR3 loop: CASSMPGGSGNTIYF. In DNA form, the CDR3 reads TGTGCCAGCTCAATGCCTGGGGGCTCTGGAAACACCATATATTTT.

This clone occurred a few times. The V call is TRBV19, the J call TRBJ2-1; D not resolved. V shed 6 bases and J shed 4 bases, with 19 bases lying between them. Germline CDR1 is LNHDA and CDR2 is SQIVND (reference sequence). The length of the CDR3 is 16 residues. Here the CDR3 DNA reads TGTGCCAGTAGAATGTCTACGTCCCAGGTGTACAATGAGCAGTTCTTC. It yields the protein CASRMSTSQVYNEQFF.

The CDR3 spells CAWGQGFANSQETQYF. The DNA of the CDR3 is TGTGCCTGGGGTCAAGGGTTTGCTAACTCCCAAGAGACCCAGTACTTC. V is TRBV30 and J is TRBJ2-5, with D unclear. CDR1 GTSNPN and CDR2 SVGIG come from the germline V gene (reference sequence). The CDR3 length is 16 residues. V was shortened by 5 bases and J by 1 base, with 20 bases between the two germline ends.

V gene TRBV28 combines with J gene TRBJ1-2; D not certain. CDR3 length: 14 residues. Per the germline V gene, CDR1 is MDHEN and CDR2 is SYDVKM. The V end was cut by 3 bases, the J end by 2 bases, with 10 bases between. Here the CDR3 DNA reads TGTGCCAGCAGTTTTTTCGGGAAAAACTATGGCTACACCTTC. This sequence encodes CASSFFGKNYGYTF.

The chain employs TRBV25-1 and TRBJ1-1; TRBD1 matches at 7 bases. Germline assignment: CDR1 MGHDK and CDR2 SYGVNS. The length of the CDR3 is 13 residues. Unmatched junction bases numbered 4, after V lost 8 bases and J lost 1 base. The CDR3 spells CASSGQPNTEAFF. The CDR3 DNA sequence: TGTGCCAGCTCGGGACAGCCGAACACTGAAGCTTTCTTT.

The sample holds a few counts of this clone. This chain connects TRBV2 to TRBJ2-2; 10 nucleotides line up with TRBD2. With V trimmed by 7 bases and J by 3 bases, 5 bases remained unmatched. The CDR3 covers 15 residues. Per germline, CDR1 SNHLY and CDR2 FYNNEI. CDR3 coding DNA: TGTGCCAGCAAAAGCGGGAGGGCCGACACCGGGGAGCTGTTTTTT. Residues: CASKSGRADTGELFF.

The genes are TRBV18 and TRBJ1-5, with D hard to call. Germline V gene data show CDR1 as KGHSH and CDR2 as LQKENI. The CDR3 consists of 13 residues. V dropped 4 bases and J dropped 5 bases, with 9 bases sitting between them. CDR3 in DNA: TGTGCCAGCTCACTGGAAGCGGATCAGCCCCAGCATTTT. Translation gives CASSLEADQPQHF.

V is TRBV30 and J is TRBJ1-4; D not certain. Trimming took 3 bases from V and 1 from J, leaving 9 bases between them. The CDR3 sequence is 14 residues long. Looked up from germline, CDR1 is GTSNPN and CDR2 is SVGIG (reference sequence). The CDR3, as DNA: TGTGCCTGGAGCCCTGGACTAACTAATGAAAAACTGTTTTTT. This sequence encodes CAWSPGLTNEKLFF.

With regard to this clone: Other DNA variants within this sample encode the same CDR3. The chain recombines TRBV5-1 with TRBJ1-4; D gene unclear. Germline CDR1 reads SGHRS; CDR2 reads YFSETQ. Trimming cost V 4 bases and J 2 bases, with 9 bases left between them. The CDR3 contains 14 residues. The CDR3: CASSREGTNEKLFF. DNA of the CDR3: TGCGCCAGCAGCCGAGAGGGTACTAATGAAAAACTGTTTTTT.

The CDR3: CASSWRETQYF. The CDR3 region has the DNA TGTGCCAGCAGCTGGCGGGAGACCCAGTACTTC. V is TRBV11-3 and J is TRBJ2-5; D not resolved. Trimming took 4 bases from V and 5 from J, leaving 5 bases between them. The CDR3 runs to 11 residues. The germline gives CDR1 SGHNT, CDR2 YENEEA.

The gene calls are TRBV4-2 and TRBJ2-3, with 9 bases identical to TRBD2. Germline CDR1 LGHNA, CDR2 YNFKEQ. The CDR3 contains 18 residues. Trimming took 0 bases from V and 4 from J; bases not matched to a gene: 11. For the CDR3, the DNA is TGTGCCAGCAGCCAAGAGAAAGGTCTAGCGGGACGCGCAGATACGCAGTATTTT. This encodes CASSQEKGLAGRADTQYF.

The chain recombines TRBV24-1 with TRBJ1-4, with a tentative D call TRBD1 (5 bases). CDR1 KGHDR and CDR2 SFDVKD come from the germline V gene. The CDR3 length is 15 residues. Trimming shortened V by 2 bases and J by 6 bases, and 12 bases separated the two germline ends. This CDR3 reads CATSDSRLGDEKLFF. Written as DNA, the CDR3 is TGTGCCACCAGTGATTCGCGCCTAGGGGATGAAAAACTGTTTTTT.

The CDR3 sequence: CSASTATGYGYTF. CDR3 coding DNA: TGCAGTGCTAGTACAGCTACAGGCTATGGCTACACCTTC. This sequence joins TRBV20-1 and TRBJ1-2; tentative D call: TRBD1 (5 bases). The V end lost 3 bases, the J end lost 4 bases, and 12 bases lay between the germline ends. The CDR3 runs to 13 residues. Germline-derived CDR1 and CDR2 are DFQATT and SNEGSKA (reference sequence).

The V and J genes are TRBV18 and TRBJ2-3, with 9 bases fitting TRBD1. The CDR3 runs to 17 residues. V shed 4 bases and J 2 bases; nucleotides not matched to a gene: 10. Germline V gene data show CDR1 as KGHSH and CDR2 as LQKENI. The CDR3 reads CASSHGQGSRNTDTQYF. The CDR3 bases are TGTGCCAGCTCACACGGACAGGGGTCAAGGAACACAGATACGCAGTATTTT.

In DNA, the CDR3 is TGTGCCAGCAGTGAATTTGCGGGACTAGCTGCTCACGAGCAGTACTTC. Its protein is CASSEFAGLAAHEQYF. This chain connects TRBV25-1 to TRBJ2-7, with TRBD2 matching over 9 bases. This CDR3 comprises 16 residues. In germline, CDR1 is MGHDK, CDR2 SYGVNS. V lost 1 base to trimming and J lost 5 bases; unmatched junction nucleotides: 9.

The V and J genes are TRBV3-1 (or the pseudogene TRBV3-2) and TRBJ2-1, with D perhaps given as TRBD1 or TRBD2 (5 bases each). The length of the CDR3 is 15 residues. Trimming stripped 1 base from V and 3 bases from J, with 10 bases between. Per the germline V gene, CDR1 is LGHDT and CDR2 is YNNKEL (reference sequence). The CDR3 sequence: CASSQGGSGYNEQFF. CDR3 sequence (DNA): TGTGCCAGCAGCCAAGGGGGGAGTGGCTACAATGAGCAGTTCTTC.

A few counts support this clone. V gene TRBV9 combines with J gene TRBJ2-7; D not certain. Deletions cut 1 base from V and 2 bases from J, with 13 bases between. This CDR3 contains 15 residues. The V gene's germline CDR1 is SGDLS and CDR2 YYNGEE. The CDR3 sequence is CASSVNSEVPYEQYF. DNA of the CDR3: TGTGCCAGCAGCGTAAATTCCGAGGTCCCCTACGAGCAGTACTTC.